Below, one T cell receptor beta chain is given with its context. As handled by the study authors: Nucleated cell counts were estimated from reference gene primer amplification. Profiled with immunoSEQ multiplex PCR; TCRdb holds only in-frame clones, not every one. V, J and clone size are those of that table, while D and trimming were read from the DNA. The repertoire holds more than 130,000 clones, around nine tenths seen once, with roughly a tenth in the top ten. This entry is derived from a study of blood T cell repertoires in COVID-19. The wider study: Collection of acute and convalescent COVID-19 samples took place in the United States, Italy and Spain. Sources were T cells, B-cell-depleted T cells, or PBMCs; the material itself was cDNA or gDNA.

The CDR3 covers 16 residues. CDR1 is MGHDK and CDR2 is SYGVNS in the germline V gene. Trimming cost V 3 bases and J 7 bases; bases outside gene matches: 10. The clonotype was recovered from a man aged 45 to 65 with active or convalescent COVID-19. The sequencing sample was made of peripheral blood. The chain employs TRBV25-1 and TRBJ2-7; 12 bases match TRBD2. Here the CDR3 reads CASSDARLAGAAEQYF. For the CDR3, the DNA is TGTGCCAGCAGTGACGCGCGACTAGCGGGAGCGGCGGAGCAGTACTTC.